A single sample gave rise to the 24 T cell receptor beta chains below, sequenced in a study of blood T cell repertoires in COVID-19. Sequencing was performed with immunoSEQ multiplex PCR; in TCRdb, only in-frame clones are kept and a portion is missing. The sample consists of under 300,000 clones, about nine tenths of them appearing once. Source material: PBMCs or T cells enriched from blood (not recorded which). The receptors come from a woman in her thirties or forties with acute COVID-19.

This chain uses TRBV19 with TRBJ2-1, with D possibly TRBD1 on 6 matching bases. CDR3 length: 16 amino acids. V was clipped by 5 bases and J by 0 bases, with 14 bases between them. Germline V lookup: CDR1 LNHDA, CDR2 SQIVND (reference sequence). The CDR3 DNA reads as TGTGCCAGTAGTGTCTTGGGGGCCAGCTCCTACAATGAGCAGTTCTTC. Protein sequence: CASSVLGASSYNEQFF.

The V call is TRBV7-9, the J call TRBJ1-3, with 7 bases aligning to TRBD1. This CDR3 is built from 16 residues. Germline V lookup: CDR1 SEHNR, CDR2 FQNEAQ (reference sequence). Trimming took 1 base from V and 4 from J; bases not matched to a gene: 7. The CDR3 protein is CASSLVRGQLGNTIYF. The CDR3 DNA follows: TGTGCCAGCAGCTTAGTACGGGGACAGCTGGGAAACACCATATATTTT.

A few counts support this clone. V is TRBV12-3 or TRBV12-4 and J is TRBJ1-4, with TRBD1 as a possible D gene (6 bases). Trimming removed 5 bases from V and 8 bases from J, with 12 bases in between. The CDR3 contains 13 residues. As DNA, the CDR3 is TGTGCCAGCAGTGTTACAGGGTGGGAAAAACTGTTTTTT. It yields the protein CASSVTGWEKLFF.

The rearrangement uses TRBV30 and TRBJ1-6; D is unresolved. The CDR3 has 16 amino acids. In germline, CDR1 is GTSNPN, CDR2 SVGIG (reference sequence). The V and J ends lost 0 bases and 7 bases respectively, with 16 bases between them. This CDR3 reads CAWSVRGISLNSPLHF. Written as DNA, the CDR3 is TGTGCCTGGAGTGTTCGAGGGATCTCCCTAAATTCACCCCTCCACTTT.

This clone showed up just a few times. The V and J genes are TRBV15 and TRBJ1-1; D ambiguous. V was shortened by 5 bases and J by 10 bases, with 11 bases between the two germline ends. Germline CDR1 LNHNV, CDR2 YYDKDF (reference sequence). The CDR3 spans 11 residues. The CDR3 DNA follows: TGTGCCACCAGCCCGGGCCGGGGAGCTTTCTTT. Its translation: CATSPGRGAFF.

Only one count was recorded for this clone. This chain joins TRBV4-3 and TRBJ2-1, with 8 nucleotides matching TRBD2. V lost 0 bases to trimming and J lost 8 bases; unmatched junction nucleotides: 9. The CDR3 sequence is 16 residues long. The germline gives CDR1 LGHNA, CDR2 YSLEER. The CDR3 protein is CASSQEVGTSIHEQFF. CDR3 in DNA: TGCGCCAGCAGCCAAGAAGTTGGGACTAGTATCCATGAGCAGTTCTTC.

The chain recombines TRBV5-6 with TRBJ1-3; D unresolved. CDR1 SGHDT and CDR2 YYEEEE come from the germline V gene. The CDR3 is made up of 16 amino acids. The V end lost 3 bases, the J end lost 2 bases, and 15 bases lay between the germline ends. The CDR3 protein is CASSSVESRAGNTIYF. The DNA for the CDR3 is TGTGCCAGCAGCTCCGTAGAAAGTCGGGCTGGAAACACCATATATTTT.

This chain joins TRBV29-1 and TRBJ1-1; 7 bases match TRBD1. Germline CDR1 SQVTM, CDR2 ANQGSEA. The CDR3 covers 13 residues. J lost 0 bases, V lost 7 bases, and 5 bases had no gene match. This CDR3 reads CSAGGQLNTEAFF. The CDR3, as DNA: TGCAGCGCCGGGGGACAGCTGAACACTGAAGCTTTCTTT.

This clone has more than one count but fewer than ten. Written as DNA, the CDR3 is TGTGCCAGCAGCCCTTCCGGGACATCTTATGGCTACACCTTC. It codes for CASSPSGTSYGYTF. The V and J genes are TRBV14 and TRBJ1-2; D possibly corresponds to TRBD1 (6 bases). Between the trimmed V and J ends, which lost 4 bases and 5 bases, there was a span of 14 bases. The CDR3 has 14 residues. CDR1 is SGHDN and CDR2 is FVKESK in the germline V gene.

The rearrangement uses TRBV12-3 or TRBV12-4 and TRBJ2-5; TRBD2 matches 9 bases. The CDR3 is 13 residues long. V shed 3 bases and J 5 bases; nucleotides not matched to a gene: 1. CDR3 nucleotide sequence: TGTGCCAGCAGTTTGGCGGGAGGGGAGACCCAGTACTTC. Translated, it gives CASSLAGGETQYF.

Written as DNA, the CDR3 is TGTGCCAGCAGCCAAGAAACAGCCCTCTATGGCTACACCTTC. Protein: CASSQETALYGYTF. The chain links TRBV3-1 (or the pseudogene TRBV3-2) to TRBJ1-2, with D unclear. With 0 bases removed from V and 4 bases from J, the gap between germline ends came to 9 bases. Per the germline V gene, CDR1 is LGHDT and CDR2 is YNNKEL (reference sequence). This CDR3 is built from 14 residues.

The genes are TRBV29-1 and TRBJ2-1; 10 nucleotides line up with TRBD1. V dropped 7 bases and J dropped 6; count of bases not matched to a gene: 6. This CDR3 is 13 amino acids long. The germline gives CDR1 SQVTM, CDR2 ANQGSEA. The CDR3 protein is CSGLDRGLNEQFF. CDR3 bases: TGCAGCGGCCTCGACAGGGGGCTCAATGAGCAGTTCTTC.

The CDR3 DNA sequence: TGTGCCAGCAGCGTACAGGGGGCAGGTGGCTACACCTTC. Translating it yields CASSVQGAGGYTF. The chain links TRBV2 to TRBJ1-2, with TRBD1 matching 9 bases. The CDR3 totals 13 residues. With 6 bases clipped from V and 7 bases from J, the junction kept 6 bases outside the gene matches. Germline-derived CDR1 and CDR2 are SNHLY and FYNNEI.

J is TRBJ2-1 and V is TRBV11-3, with TRBD1 as a possible D gene (6 bases). V shed 5 bases and J shed 5 bases, with 19 bases lying between them. Looked up from germline, CDR1 is SGHNT and CDR2 is YENEEA. The CDR3 length is 16 residues. CDR3 bases: TGTGCCAGCAGCCCAGGGGTGGGAAGGGCTGACAATGAGCAGTTCTTC. It yields the protein CASSPGVGRADNEQFF.

This chain uses TRBV7-2 with TRBJ2-7; TRBD2 matches at 9 bases. Germline loops: CDR1 SGHTA, CDR2 FQGNSA. This CDR3 has 16 amino acids. The V segment lost 3 bases and the J segment 2 bases; nucleotides outside the gene matches: 8. CDR3 residues: CASSFRTSGRTYEQYF. CDR3 nucleotides: TGTGCCAGCAGCTTCCGCACTAGCGGGCGAACCTACGAGCAGTACTTC.

The chain combines TRBV6-5 with TRBJ1-4; D gene ambiguous. CDR1 MNHEY and CDR2 SVGAGI come from the germline V gene. Trimming pared 6 bases from V and 8 bases from J, leaving 10 bases between. This CDR3 is built from 12 residues. CDR3 in amino acids: CASRMTGEKLFF. DNA of the CDR3: TGTGCCAGCAGGATGACTGGGGAAAAACTGTTTTTT.

This chain uses TRBV7-8 with TRBJ1-2; D might be TRBD1 (5 bases). The CDR3 loop spans 15 amino acids. The V and J ends lost 0 bases and 0 bases respectively, with 8 bases between them. Germline CDR1 reads SGHVS; CDR2 reads FQNEAQ. The CDR3 nucleotides are TGTGCCAGCAGCTTAGCGCGGGGGGCTAACTATGGCTACACCTTC. It yields the protein CASSLARGANYGYTF. Together with reference TRBV7-8 and TRBJ1-2, the CDR3 gives the full variable domain: GAGVSQSPRYKVAKRGQDVALRCDPISGHVSLFWYQQALGQGPEFLTYFQNEAQLDKSGLPSDRFFAERPEGSVSTLKIQRTQQEDSAVYLCASSLARGANYGYTFGSGTRLTVV.

The chain carries TRBV9 and TRBJ1-2; 7 bases map to TRBD1. CDR3 size: 15 residues. The J segment lost 4 bases and the V segment lost 4 bases, leaving 10 bases of the junction unmatched. Germline V gene sequence: CDR1 SGDLS, CDR2 YYNGEE. The CDR3 protein is CASSSWDSVLYGYTF. CDR3 DNA: TGTGCCAGCAGCAGCTGGGACAGTGTTCTCTATGGCTACACCTTC.

The chain joins TRBV6-2 or TRBV6-3 to TRBJ2-5, with 7 bases lining up with TRBD1. V gave up 2 bases and J gave up 6 bases; unmatched junction bases: 6. Germline assignment: CDR1 MNHEY and CDR2 SVGEGT. The CDR3 length is 14 residues. CDR3 protein: CASSYPETGKTQYF. Written as DNA, the CDR3 is TGTGCCAGCAGTTACCCGGAGACAGGGAAGACCCAGTACTTC.

The chain recombines TRBV7-9 with TRBJ2-1; perhaps TRBD2 as D (6 bases). Germline CDR1 SEHNR, CDR2 FQNEAQ (reference sequence). V dropped 4 bases and J dropped 0 bases, with 10 bases sitting between them. This CDR3 contains 15 residues. Here the CDR3 DNA reads TGTGCCAGCAGCTCGGGACTCCCCTCCTACAATGAGCAGTTCTTC. This encodes CASSSGLPSYNEQFF.

This chain uses TRBV9 with TRBJ1-5, with D unclear. Germline V gene data show CDR1 as SGDLS and CDR2 as YYNGEE. This CDR3 comprises 14 residues. The V end was cut by 0 bases, the J end by 3 bases, with 7 bases between. The CDR3 coding sequence is TGTGCCAGCAGCGTAGATACGGTCAATCAGCCCCAGCATTTT. It is translated as CASSVDTVNQPQHF.

This clone was recorded a few times. The chain combines TRBV5-4 with TRBJ1-2, with D uncertain. This CDR3 contains 13 residues. CDR1 is SGHNT, CDR2 YYREEE, per germline (reference sequence). Trimming pared 4 bases from V and 8 bases from J, leaving 15 bases between. This CDR3 reads CASSPVRLWGYTF. In DNA, the CDR3 is TGTGCCAGCAGCCCGGTCCGGTTGTGGGGCTACACCTTC.

The rearrangement joins TRBV4-1 to TRBJ2-7, with TRBD2 as a possible D gene (5 bases). CDR3 length equals 11 residues. From germline, CDR1 is MGHRA and CDR2 YSYEKL. For the CDR3, the DNA is TGCGCCAGCAGCCAAGCCCCTCACCGGGATGTC. Its translation: CASSQAPHRDV.

This CDR3 reads CASSIGQGREKLFF. DNA of the CDR3: TGTGCCAGCAGCATTGGACAGGGGAGGGAAAAACTGTTTTTT. The V gene is TRBV7-2, the J gene TRBJ1-4; 9 bases align to TRBD1. The CDR3 has 14 amino acids. Trimming took 5 bases from V and 8 from J; bases not matched to a gene: 6. Germline-derived CDR1 and CDR2 are SGHTA and FQGNSA.